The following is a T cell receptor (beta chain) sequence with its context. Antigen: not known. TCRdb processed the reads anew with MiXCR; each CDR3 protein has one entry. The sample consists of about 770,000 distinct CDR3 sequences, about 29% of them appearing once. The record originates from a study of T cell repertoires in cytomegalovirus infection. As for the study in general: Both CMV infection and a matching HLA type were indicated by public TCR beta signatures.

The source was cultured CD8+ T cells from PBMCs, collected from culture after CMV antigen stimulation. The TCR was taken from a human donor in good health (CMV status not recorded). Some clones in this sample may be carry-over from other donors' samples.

CDR3 nucleotides: TGTGCCAGCATCAGGTCCGGGACAGACTATGGCTACACCTTC. This codes for CASIRSGTDYGYTF. The rearrangement joins TRBV5-6 to TRBJ1-2, with 7 bases lining up with TRBD1. Looked up from germline, CDR1 is SGHDT and CDR2 is YYEEEE. The CDR3 totals 14 residues. Germline trimming cut 6 bases from V and 3 bases from J; bases unmatched to any gene: 8. Looking up the rest from reference TRBV5-6 and TRBJ1-2 gives the full variable domain: DAGVTQSPTHLIKTRGQQVTLRCSPKSGHDTVSWYQQALGQGPQFIFQYYEEEERQRGNFPDRFSGHQFPNYSSELNVNALLLGDSALYLCASIRSGTDYGYTFGSGTRLTVV.